This T cell receptor beta chain was captured in a study of shared clonotypes between healthy human individuals. Only in-frame clones appear in the TCRdb table, and some are missing; sequencing was by immunoSEQ multiplex PCR. The sample holds over 2 million clones, roughly 92% seen once. Findings and caveats of the study: Collection of samples was limited to blood; tissue repertoires likely differ.

CDR1 and CDR2 (germline): ENHRY, SYGVKD. With V trimmed by 0 bases and J by 5 bases, 6 bases remained unmatched. The CDR3 is 15 residues long. Turning to this clone: Its antigen is currently unknown.

This receptor was identified in a young man in good health. Some clones in this sample may be carry-over from other donors' samples. This chain links TRBV10-3 with TRBJ1-1; TRBD1 aligns across 7 bases. The sequencing input was naive CD4+ T cells from PBMCs. Regarding subset: CD45RA+ positively selected. The CDR3 DNA is TGTGCCATCAGTGAGTCACGACAGGGTATGACTGAAGCTTTCTTT. Translating it yields CAISESRQGMTEAFF.